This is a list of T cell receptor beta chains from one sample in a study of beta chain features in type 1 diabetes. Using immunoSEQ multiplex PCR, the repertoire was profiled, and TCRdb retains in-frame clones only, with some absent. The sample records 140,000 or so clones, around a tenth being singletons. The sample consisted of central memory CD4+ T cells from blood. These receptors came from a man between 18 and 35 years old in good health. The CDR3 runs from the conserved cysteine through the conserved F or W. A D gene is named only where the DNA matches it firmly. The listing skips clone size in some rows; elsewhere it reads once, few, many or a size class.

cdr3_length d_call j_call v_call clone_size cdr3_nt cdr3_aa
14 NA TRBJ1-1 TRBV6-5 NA TGTGCCAGCAGTGAATTTTACAGGAACACTGAAGCTTTCTTT CASSEFYRNTEAFF
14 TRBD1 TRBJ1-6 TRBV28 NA TGTGCCAGCAGTATCGGGACAGTAAATTCACCCCTCCACTTT CASSIGTVNSPLHF
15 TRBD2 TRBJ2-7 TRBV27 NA TGTGCCAGCAGTTTAGTTCTAGCGGGACCCTACGAGCAGTACTTC CASSLVLAGPYEQYF
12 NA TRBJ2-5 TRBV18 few TGTGCCAGCTCACCCCGACTTGAGACCCAGTACTTC CASSPRLETQYF
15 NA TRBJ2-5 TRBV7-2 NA TGTGCCAGCAGCTTAGCGGGAGGAGAACAAGAGACCCAGTACTTC CASSLAGGEQETQYF
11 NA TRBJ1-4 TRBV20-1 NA TGCAGTGCTAGCTTCGGTGAAAAACTGTTTTTT CSASFGEKLFF
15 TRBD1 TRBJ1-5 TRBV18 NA TGTGCCAGCTCGCCTATGGGACAGGGCAATCAGCCCCAGCATTTT CASSPMGQGNQPQHF
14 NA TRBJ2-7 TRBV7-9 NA TGTGCCAGCAGCCCCTTTGGGCGGCAGGGGGAGCAGTACTTC CASSPFGRQGEQYF
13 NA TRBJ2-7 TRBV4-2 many TGTGCCAGCAGCCAAGATCTAGGGGGCGAGCAGTACTTC CASSQDLGGEQYF
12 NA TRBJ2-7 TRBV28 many TGTGCCAGCGAGAGTAGCTCCTACGAGCAGTACTTC CASESSSYEQYF
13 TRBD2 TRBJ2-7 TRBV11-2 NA TGTGCCAGCAGCCCTACGGGGCGGGGGGAGCAGTACTTC CASSPTGRGEQYF
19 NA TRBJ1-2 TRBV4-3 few TGCGCCAGCAGCCAAGACCGAACCGGAGGCTTCCTTACTAACTATGGCTACACCTTC CASSQDRTGGFLTNYGYTF
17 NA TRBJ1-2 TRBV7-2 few TGTGCCAGCAGCTTAGGTCTTACAGAAACAGCTAACTATGGCTACACCTTC CASSLGLTETANYGYTF
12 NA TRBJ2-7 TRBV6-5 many TGTGCCAGCTCTGGCACCACCTACGAGCAGTACTTC CASSGTTYEQYF
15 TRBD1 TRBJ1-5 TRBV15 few TGTGCCACCAGCAGAGGACAGGGGGCAAATCAGCCCCAGCATTTT CATSRGQGANQPQHF
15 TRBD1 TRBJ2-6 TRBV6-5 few TGTGCCAGCAGTTCCTACAGGGGTGGGGCCAACGTCCTGACTTTC CASSSYRGGANVLTF
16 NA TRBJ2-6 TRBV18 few TGTGCCAGCTCACGAGGACAAAGCTCTGGGGCCAACGTCCTGACTTTC CASSRGQSSGANVLTF
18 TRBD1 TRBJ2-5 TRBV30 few TGTGCCTGGAGCACCCGCCGGAGGACAGGGGGCGGCCCAGAGACCCAGTACTTC CAWSTRRRTGGGPETQYF
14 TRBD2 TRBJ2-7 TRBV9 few TGTGCCAGCAGCGTACGCGGGGGGTCGCACGAGCAGTACTTC CASSVRGGSHEQYF
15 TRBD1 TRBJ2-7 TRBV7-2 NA TGTGCCAGCAGCTTCTTGACAGGGAGCTCCTACGAGCAGTACTTC CASSFLTGSSYEQYF
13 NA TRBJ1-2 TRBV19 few TGTGCCAGTAGTCCGCGACAGTACTATGGCTACACCTTC CASSPRQYYGYTF
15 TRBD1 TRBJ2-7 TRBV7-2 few TGTGCCAGCAGCCCCCAGACAGGGGGCGCGTACGAGCAGTACTTC CASSPQTGGAYEQYF